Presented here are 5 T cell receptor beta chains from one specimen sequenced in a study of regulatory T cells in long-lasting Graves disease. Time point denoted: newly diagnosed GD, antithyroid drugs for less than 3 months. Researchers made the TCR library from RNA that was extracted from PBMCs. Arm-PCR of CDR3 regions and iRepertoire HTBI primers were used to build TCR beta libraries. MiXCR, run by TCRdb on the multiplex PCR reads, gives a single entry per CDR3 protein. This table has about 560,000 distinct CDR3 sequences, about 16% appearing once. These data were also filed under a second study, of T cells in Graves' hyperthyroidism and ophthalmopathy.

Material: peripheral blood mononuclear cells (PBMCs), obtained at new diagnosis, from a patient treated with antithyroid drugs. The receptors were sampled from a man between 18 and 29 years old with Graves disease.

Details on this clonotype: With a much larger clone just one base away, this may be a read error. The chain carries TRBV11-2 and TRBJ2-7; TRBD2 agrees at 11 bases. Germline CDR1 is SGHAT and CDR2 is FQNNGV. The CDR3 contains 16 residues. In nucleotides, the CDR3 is TGTGCCAGCAGCCTACCTAGCGGGAGGTTCGCCTACGGGCAGTACTTC. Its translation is CASSLPSGRFAYGQYF.

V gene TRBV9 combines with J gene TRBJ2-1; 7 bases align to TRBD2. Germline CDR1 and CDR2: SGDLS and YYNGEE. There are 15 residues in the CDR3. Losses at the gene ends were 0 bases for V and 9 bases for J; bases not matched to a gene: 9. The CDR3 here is CASSVGGRALLEQFF. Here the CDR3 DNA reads TGTGCCAGCAGCGTAGGTGGGAGGGCCCTCCTTGAGCAGTTCTTC.

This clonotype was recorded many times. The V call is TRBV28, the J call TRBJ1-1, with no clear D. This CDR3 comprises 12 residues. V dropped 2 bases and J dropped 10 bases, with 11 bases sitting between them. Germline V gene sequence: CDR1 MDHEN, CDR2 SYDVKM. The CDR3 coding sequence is TGTGCCAGCAGTTTAGGAGGATCGGTAGCTTTCTTT. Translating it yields CASSLGGSVAFF.

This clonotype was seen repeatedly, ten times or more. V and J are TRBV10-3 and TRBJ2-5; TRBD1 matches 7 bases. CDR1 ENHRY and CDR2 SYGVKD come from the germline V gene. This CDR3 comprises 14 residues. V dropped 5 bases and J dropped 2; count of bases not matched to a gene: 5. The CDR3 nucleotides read TGTGCCATCAGTCCGGGACAGCGTCAAGAGACCCAGTACTTC. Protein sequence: CAISPGQRQETQYF.

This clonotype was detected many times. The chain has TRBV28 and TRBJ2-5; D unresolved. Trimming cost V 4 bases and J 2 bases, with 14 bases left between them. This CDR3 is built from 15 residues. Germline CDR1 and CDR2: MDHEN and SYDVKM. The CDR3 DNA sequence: TGTGCCAGCAGTTCCCCCATCCGCGTGCAAGAGACCCAGTACTTC. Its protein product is CASSSPIRVQETQYF.